This TCR beta chain was sequenced for a study of T cells after yellow fever vaccination. Background on the study: Where fractions had low cell numbers, libraries were prepared from them with the SMART-Seq v4 Ultra Low Input RNA kit. Study conclusions and caveats: Clonotypes found in both CD4 and CD8 compartments made up a small share. Repertoires obtained by FACS sorting could include abundant clonotypes that entered as contaminants from the bulk population.

CDR3 length equals 13 residues. Germline V gives CDR1 LGHDT, CDR2 YNNKEL (reference sequence). V was pared by 4 bases and J by 7 bases, with 14 bases between. Researchers made TCR cDNA using 5'RACE template switching, and this step added a universal primer site and UMIs. TCRdb called the 5' RACE reads again in MiXCR, with one record for every CDR3 protein. This table holds around 330,000 distinct CDR3 sequences, roughly 3.5% found once. This clonotype was seen many times. Its antigen is still unknown. The sample in question was PBMCs, obtained on the day of the yellow fever booster vaccination. The receptor's source is a man aged 18 to 35 who received the YFV17D yellow fever vaccine. The chain carries TRBV3-1 and TRBJ2-7, with D unresolved. This CDR3 is CASSPSPFGEQYV. The DNA for the CDR3 is TGTGCCAGCAGCCCAAGTCCCTTTGGTGAGCAGTACGTC.